The rows below give T cell receptor beta chains drawn from one sample of a study of blood T cells in healthy people across ages. TCRdb redid the calling of the 5' RACE reads with MiXCR, one entry per CDR3 protein. Of about 1.4 million distinct CDR3 sequences in the sample, 59% were seen once. The sample was blood. Receptors were obtained from a young man in good health. Each CDR3 is given with its conserved first and last residue. Fields, in order: CDR3 DNA, CDR3 protein, D gene, CDR3 length, clone size, J gene, V gene. The D gene is left open where the match is weak. A clone size is listed for some rows: how often the clone was seen (once, few, many), or a class if it is expanded.

CDR3 DNA: TGTGCCAGCAGCTCGTTACGGGAACGTAAAAGCACCGGGGAGCTGTTTTTT
CDR3 protein: CASSSLRERKSTGELFF
D gene: NA
CDR3 length: 17
clone size: NA
J gene: TRBJ2-2
V gene: TRBV7-9

CDR3 DNA: TGTGCCAGCAGCGTCACAACCAGGGGGGGACAGCTTCACCGGTCTGAAAAACTGTTTTTT
CDR3 protein: CASSVTTRGGQLHRSEKLFF
D gene: TRBD1
CDR3 length: 20
clone size: NA
J gene: TRBJ1-4
V gene: TRBV5-5

CDR3 DNA: TGCAGTGCTAGGGGCAGAACAGATACGCAGTATTTT
CDR3 protein: CSARGRTDTQYF
D gene: NA
CDR3 length: 12
clone size: few
J gene: TRBJ2-3
V gene: TRBV20-1

CDR3 DNA: TGTGCCAGCAGTATCTACGGACAGGGGAGCCAGCCCCAGCATTTT
CDR3 protein: CASSIYGQGSQPQHF
D gene: TRBD1
CDR3 length: 15
clone size: NA
J gene: TRBJ1-5
V gene: TRBV27

CDR3 DNA: TGCGCCAGCAGCCAAGGGACCGCGTGGGATGGCTACACCTTC
CDR3 protein: CASSQGTAWDGYTF
D gene: NA
CDR3 length: 14
clone size: NA
J gene: TRBJ1-2
V gene: TRBV4-1

CDR3 DNA: TGCAGTGCTAGTGGCTGGGCGTCCAGCACAGATACGCAGTATTTT
CDR3 protein: CSASGWASSTDTQYF
D gene: NA
CDR3 length: 15
clone size: NA
J gene: TRBJ2-3
V gene: TRBV20-1

CDR3 DNA: TGCAGTGCTAGGGGACTAGCGGGAGCCAACCACGAGCAGTACTTC
CDR3 protein: CSARGLAGANHEQYF
D gene: TRBD2
CDR3 length: 15
clone size: few
J gene: TRBJ2-7
V gene: TRBV20-1

CDR3 DNA: TGTGCCAGCAGTCAACAGGGGGGTCATTCACCCCTCCACTTT
CDR3 protein: CASSQQGGHSPLHF
D gene: TRBD1
CDR3 length: 14
clone size: NA
J gene: TRBJ1-6
V gene: TRBV27

CDR3 DNA: TGTGCCAGCAGCTTAGTTACTAGCCGGGGTAATGAGCAGTTCTTC
CDR3 protein: CASSLVTSRGNEQFF
D gene: NA
CDR3 length: 15
clone size: NA
J gene: TRBJ2-1
V gene: TRBV7-6

CDR3 DNA: TGTGCCAGCAGCTTAGGTCTTGGGGCCGACGAGCAGTACTTC
CDR3 protein: CASSLGLGADEQYF
D gene: NA
CDR3 length: 14
clone size: NA
J gene: TRBJ2-7
V gene: TRBV7-2

CDR3 DNA: TGTGCCACCAGCAGAACAATACAGGGATTAGAGACCCAGTACTTC
CDR3 protein: CATSRTIQGLETQYF
D gene: NA
CDR3 length: 15
clone size: few
J gene: TRBJ2-5
V gene: TRBV15

CDR3 DNA: TGTGCCAGCAGCTTCGGACAGGGAGGCAATGAGCAGTTCTTC
CDR3 protein: CASSFGQGGNEQFF
D gene: TRBD1
CDR3 length: 14
clone size: NA
J gene: TRBJ2-1
V gene: TRBV9

CDR3 DNA: TGTGCCAGCAGTTTATACCCGGGGATCGGCTCCTACGAGCAGTACTTC
CDR3 protein: CASSLYPGIGSYEQYF
D gene: NA
CDR3 length: 16
clone size: few
J gene: TRBJ2-7
V gene: TRBV27

CDR3 DNA: TGCGCCAGCAGCCAAGCCCGCGGCCCGGGGAGTGTAGAGACCCAGTACTTC
CDR3 protein: CASSQARGPGSVETQYF
D gene: NA
CDR3 length: 17
clone size: NA
J gene: TRBJ2-5
V gene: TRBV4-3

CDR3 DNA: TGTGCTAGTGGTTTAGGCCCCAAAGGCTACACCTTC
CDR3 protein: CASGLGPKGYTF
D gene: NA
CDR3 length: 12
clone size: NA
J gene: TRBJ1-2
V gene: TRBV12-5

CDR3 DNA: TGTGCCAGTTACGGGGGGCAGGGGTCCTACAATGAGCAGTTCTTC
CDR3 protein: CASYGGQGSYNEQFF
D gene: NA
CDR3 length: 15
clone size: NA
J gene: TRBJ2-1
V gene: TRBV27

CDR3 DNA: TGTGCCAGCAGCTTAGCGCTACAGGCGGGCGGCACTGAAGCTTTCTTT
CDR3 protein: CASSLALQAGGTEAFF
D gene: NA
CDR3 length: 16
clone size: NA
J gene: TRBJ1-1
V gene: TRBV7-9